A single sample is the source of the 28 T cell receptor beta chains below, sequenced in a study of Ad26.COV2.S vaccination and SARS-CoV-2 variants. TCRdb's copy holds only in-frame clones and misses some; the assay was immunoSEQ multiplex PCR. The data show a few hundred thousand clones, about 92% seen once. The treatment was: 15 to 20 received Ad26.COV2.S at low or high dose, single or two shots; about five received placebo; per-sample allocation not given. Day 63 after the first vaccine or placebo injection was the time point for sampling. The sample here was peripheral blood, taken in a trial of Ad26.COV2.S vaccine versus placebo. The receptors shown here come from a person aged 18-60 years who received the Ad26.COV2.S COVID-19 vaccine or a placebo.

The chain employs TRBV20-1 and TRBJ1-1; no firm D call. The CDR3 is 11 amino acids. Germline assignment: CDR1 DFQATT and CDR2 SNEGSKA (reference sequence). V lost 4 bases to trimming and J lost 11 bases, with 14 bases between them. DNA of the CDR3: TGCAGTGCTACAAGCGGGATTGGGGCTTTCTTT. Its protein product is CSATSGIGAFF.

The chain employs TRBV15 and TRBJ1-1, with D possibly matching TRBD1 (5 bases). Germline V CDR1 and CDR2: LNHNV, YYDKDF (reference sequence). The CDR3 extends over 12 amino acids. Trimming left V 0 bases short and J 8 bases short, with 7 bases between. The CDR3 DNA reads TGTGCCACCAGCAGAGACCAGGGCGAAGCTTTCTTT. Its translation is CATSRDQGEAFF.

V is TRBV7-8 and J is TRBJ1-2; D is uncertain. The V gene's germline CDR1 is SGHVS and CDR2 FQNEAQ. The CDR3 totals 14 residues. The germline V and J ends were trimmed by 4 bases and 2 bases, with 11 bases remaining between them. CDR3 DNA sequence: TGTGCCAGCAGCTCCGGATACCCGAACTATGGCTACACCTTC. As protein: CASSSGYPNYGYTF.

This chain uses TRBV7-9 with TRBJ2-5, with a weak D call TRBD1 (6 bases). The CDR3 contains 17 residues. V lost 2 bases to trimming and J lost 5 bases, with 21 bases between them. Per germline, CDR1 SEHNR and CDR2 FQNEAQ (reference sequence). The CDR3 DNA is TGTGCCAGCAGCTTAATAGGGGGAGCCCGGAAAGCGGAGACCCAGTACTTC. It translates to CASSLIGGARKAETQYF.

The chain combines TRBV5-1 with TRBJ1-6; maybe TRBD1 (5 bases). Germline assignment: CDR1 SGHRS and CDR2 YFSETQ. The CDR3 has 17 amino acids. V lost 1 base to trimming and J lost 1 base, with 12 bases between them. The CDR3 here is CASSLQGVTSYNSPLHF. The CDR3 region has the DNA TGCGCCAGCAGCTTGCAGGGAGTAACATCCTATAATTCACCCCTCCACTTT.

The chain has TRBV18 and TRBJ1-5; 7 positions agree with TRBD1. The ends lost 3 bases at V and 3 bases at J; junction bases unmatched: 14. The CDR3 covers 18 residues. Germline V gene sequence: CDR1 KGHSH, CDR2 LQKENI. In nucleotides, the CDR3 is TGTGCCAGCTCACCGACAGGGTCGGTGGGGAATCACAATCAGCCCCAGCATTTT. This translates into CASSPTGSVGNHNQPQHF.

The rearrangement uses TRBV27 and TRBJ2-3; D may be TRBD1 or TRBD2 (5 bases each). The V and J ends lost 2 bases and 2 bases respectively, with 8 bases between them. CDR3 size: 14 residues. CDR1 and CDR2 from the germline V gene are MNHEY and SMNVEV (reference sequence). The CDR3 sequence is CASSLQGDTDTQYF. DNA for the CDR3: TGTGCCAGCAGTTTACAGGGAGACACAGATACGCAGTATTTT.

The chain uses TRBV19 and TRBJ1-2, with D perhaps matching TRBD1 (5 bases). Germline V gene sequence: CDR1 LNHDA, CDR2 SQIVND (reference sequence). There are 12 residues in the CDR3. Trimming left V 5 bases short and J 7 bases short, with 11 bases between. The CDR3 nucleotides are TGTGCCAGTAGTGAGACAGTGGGTGGCTACACCTTC. Amino acid sequence: CASSETVGGYTF.

The rearrangement joins TRBV7-9 to TRBJ2-1; 7 nucleotides agree with TRBD1. Per the germline V gene, CDR1 is SEHNR and CDR2 is FQNEAQ (reference sequence). V gave up 5 bases and J gave up 1 base; unmatched junction bases: 8. The CDR3 consists of 16 residues. CDR3 sequence: CASSPAGTVSYNEQFF. DNA of the CDR3: TGTGCCAGCAGCCCCGCCGGGACAGTATCCTACAATGAGCAGTTCTTC.

The J gene is TRBJ2-5, the V gene TRBV11-2; no reliable D call. V was shortened by 3 bases and J by 3 bases, with 5 bases between the two germline ends. The CDR3 loop spans 12 amino acids. Germline assignment: CDR1 SGHAT and CDR2 FQNNGV. The CDR3 nucleotides read TGTGCCAGCAGCTTTCGGGAAGAGACCCAGTACTTC. It is translated as CASSFREETQYF.

The chain is built from TRBV12-5 and TRBJ1-2; D remains unclear. Germline V gene data show CDR1 as LGHNT and CDR2 as FRNRAP. Trimming shortened V by 3 bases and J by 2 bases, and 7 bases separated the two germline ends. CDR3 length: 13 amino acids. Here the CDR3 reads CASGFSGNYGYTF. The CDR3 DNA is TGTGCTAGTGGTTTTTCGGGGAACTATGGCTACACCTTC.

The chain has TRBV10-3 and TRBJ1-1; no firm D call. Germline loops: CDR1 ENHRY, CDR2 SYGVKD. Between the trimmed V and J ends, which lost 10 bases and 0 bases, there was a span of 15 bases. CDR3 length: 14 residues. The CDR3 reads CATSSPVMNTEAFF. In nucleotides, the CDR3 is TGTGCCACAAGCAGTCCTGTTATGAACACTGAAGCTTTCTTT.

This rearrangement joins TRBV11-2 to TRBJ2-1; 11 bases match TRBD2. The CDR3 covers 15 residues. In germline, CDR1 is SGHAT, CDR2 FQNNGV. Trimming removed 5 bases from V and 4 bases from J; junction bases left unmatched: 4. Here the CDR3 DNA reads TGTGCCAGCAGCCCCCTAGCGGGGGGTTACAATGAGCAGTTCTTC. It is translated as CASSPLAGGYNEQFF.

This rearrangement joins TRBV15 to TRBJ1-3; no definite D call. Trimming cost V 0 bases and J 1 base, with 4 bases left between them. This CDR3 comprises 14 residues. The germline gives CDR1 LNHNV, CDR2 YYDKDF (reference sequence). The CDR3 DNA sequence: TGTGCCACCAGCAGAGATCGGTCTGGAAACACCATATATTTT. Its protein product is CATSRDRSGNTIYF.

This chain uses TRBV4-3 with TRBJ2-2; no firm D call. There are 16 residues in the CDR3. The germline V gene has CDR1 LGHNA and CDR2 YSLEER. V was shortened by 1 base and J by 0 bases, with 9 bases between the two germline ends. CDR3 loop: CASSQVGITNTGELFF. CDR3 bases: TGCGCCAGCAGCCAAGTAGGCATAACGAACACCGGGGAGCTGTTTTTT.

This clone was seen just once. The rearrangement uses TRBV20-1 and TRBJ2-7; 11 bases match TRBD2. The CDR3 consists of 15 residues. Germline V gene sequence: CDR1 DFQATT, CDR2 SNEGSKA (reference sequence). V lost 3 bases to trimming and J lost 3 bases; unmatched junction nucleotides: 7. The CDR3: CSASLAGGRGYEQYF. CDR3 nucleotides: TGCAGTGCTAGTCTAGCGGGGGGCCGGGGCTACGAGCAGTACTTC.

The chain uses TRBV5-1 and TRBJ2-2; perhaps TRBD1 as D (6 bases). CDR3 length equals 15 residues. Germline-derived CDR1 and CDR2 are SGHRS and YFSETQ. The ends were cut back, 4 bases at V and 4 bases at J, with 14 bases in the middle. CDR3 in amino acids: CASSEQGKGTGELFF. As DNA, the CDR3 is TGCGCCAGCAGCGAGCAGGGGAAGGGCACCGGGGAGCTGTTTTTT.

The chain recombines TRBV27 with TRBJ2-7; TRBD1 agrees at 11 bases. V was clipped by 5 bases and J by 5 bases; unmatched bases: 5. The CDR3 is 14 amino acids. Germline CDR1 is MNHEY and CDR2 is SMNVEV (reference sequence). CDR3 in DNA: TGTGCCAGCAGTACGGACAGGGGGCCCAACGAGCAGTACTTC. Translated, it gives CASSTDRGPNEQYF.

Details on this clone: This sample also contains other DNA sequences that code for the same CDR3. The genes are TRBV30 and TRBJ2-7; D call uncertain. The CDR3 runs 12 residues. Germline V gene lookup returns CDR1 GTSNPN and CDR2 SVGIG (reference sequence). Trimming stripped 0 bases from V and 4 bases from J, with 7 bases between. This chain's CDR3 is CAWSVSGYEQYF. The CDR3 DNA reads as TGTGCCTGGAGTGTATCCGGGTACGAGCAGTACTTC.

The V call is TRBV5-1, the J call TRBJ2-7; D uncertain. Germline assignment: CDR1 SGHRS and CDR2 YFSETQ. The CDR3 sequence is 14 residues long. Trimming removed 0 bases from V and 0 bases from J, with 7 bases in between. CDR3 sequence reads: CASSLARISYEQYF. The CDR3 region has the DNA TGCGCCAGCAGCTTGGCCAGGATCTCCTACGAGCAGTACTTC. Together with reference TRBV5-1 and TRBJ2-7, the CDR3 gives the full variable domain: KAGVTQTPRYLIKTRGQQVTLSCSPISGHRSVSWYQQTPGQGLQFLFEYFSETQRNKGNFPGRFSGRQFSNSRSEMNVSTLELGDSALYLCASSLARISYEQYFGPGTRLTVT.

The genes are TRBV27 and TRBJ2-1; TRBD1 might be the D (5 bases). V lost 2 bases, J lost 0 bases, and 17 bases lay in between. CDR1 and CDR2 from the germline V gene are MNHEY and SMNVEV (reference sequence). The CDR3 is 18 residues long. CDR3 residues: CASSLIRTSGFSYNEQFF. CDR3 DNA: TGTGCCAGCAGTTTAATTCGGACATCGGGTTTCTCCTACAATGAGCAGTTCTTC.

This chain links TRBV11-3 with TRBJ2-2; D perhaps matches TRBD2 (6 bases). With 5 bases removed from V and 4 bases from J, the gap between germline ends came to 14 bases. The CDR3 is 15 amino acids. CDR1 and CDR2 from the germline V gene are SGHNT and YENEEA. CDR3 residues: CASSKDGGFTGELFF. The CDR3 region has the DNA TGTGCCAGCAGCAAGGACGGAGGGTTCACCGGGGAGCTGTTTTTT.

The gene calls are TRBV5-5 and TRBJ2-7; 7 nucleotides line up with TRBD1. The CDR3 has 14 residues. Looked up from germline, CDR1 is SGHKS and CDR2 is YYEKEE (reference sequence). The V gene end was trimmed by 4 bases and the J gene end by 2 bases; junction bases not matched to a gene: 6. In nucleotides, the CDR3 is TGTGCCAGCAGCCCGAGAGACAGGGCCTACGAGCAGTACTTC. Translation gives CASSPRDRAYEQYF.

The chain joins TRBV6-4 to TRBJ2-3; 9 nucleotides line up with TRBD1. This CDR3 comprises 15 residues. J lost 4 bases, V lost 6 bases, and 8 bases had no gene match. Germline V gives CDR1 MRHNA, CDR2 SNTAGT. CDR3 amino acids: CASSPRDRDADTQYF. The DNA for the CDR3 is TGTGCCAGCAGCCCTAGGGACAGGGACGCAGATACGCAGTATTTT.

The genes are TRBV12-5 and TRBJ1-5; D is perhaps TRBD1 (6 bases). The V end was cut by 6 bases, the J end by 7 bases, with 16 bases between. There are 14 residues in the CDR3. Germline CDR1 is LGHNT and CDR2 is FRNRAP. As DNA, the CDR3 is TGTGCTAGTGGCCGGATGGGGGGCGAGCAGCCCCAGCATTTT. Translated, it gives CASGRMGGEQPQHF.

V is TRBV24-1 and J is TRBJ2-3; a weak D match, TRBD1 (6 bases). With 4 bases removed from V and 14 bases from J, the gap between germline ends came to 12 bases. Germline V gene data show CDR1 as KGHDR and CDR2 as SFDVKD. There are 11 residues in the CDR3. This CDR3 is CATSENGQRYF. The CDR3, as DNA: TGTGCCACCAGTGAGAATGGACAGAGGTATTTT.

The chain recombines TRBV4-1 with TRBJ1-2; perhaps TRBD1 as D (5 bases). CDR3 length: 17 residues. V was clipped by 1 base and J by 0 bases, with 15 bases between them. The germline CDR1 and CDR2 sequences are MGHRA and YSYEKL. The CDR3 is CASSQVASTGTNYGYTF. The CDR3 nucleotides read TGCGCCAGCAGCCAAGTTGCCTCAACAGGAACTAACTATGGCTACACCTTC.

The chain links TRBV7-6 to TRBJ2-7; 8 bases align to TRBD2. Trimming cost V 5 bases and J 5 bases; bases outside gene matches: 11. Germline CDR1 SGHVS, CDR2 FNYEAQ. This CDR3 contains 15 residues. CDR3 residues: CASSLGGGTGHEQYF. The CDR3 DNA sequence: TGTGCCAGCAGCCTCGGGGGGGGGACCGGCCACGAGCAGTACTTC.